This TCR beta chain was captured by sequencing in a study of blood T cell repertoires in COVID-19 (dated by TCRdb to between 2020 and 2021). In terms of the full investigation: Collaborator samples came from the United States, Italy and Spain and covered acute and convalescent phases of COVID-19. The material from the prospective study consisted of cDNA or gDNA derived from T cells, B-cell-depleted T cells, or PBMCs. The dataset comprised deeply sampled blood TCRbeta repertoires from subjects exposed to, actively infected with, or recovered from COVID-19. The repertoires were released in a freely available public database meant as a resource for research on the immune response to SARS-CoV-2. The samples were drawn from two sources: the first 160 participants of the ongoing ImmuneRACE study, and 950 to 1,500 subjects contributed by 6 global collaborators. Nearly every sample came with metadata listing a de-identified subject ID, COVID-19 status, age in years and sex. Where available, HLA class I and class II types were obtained from metadata supplied by the sample provider rather than from assay-based typing. Results the study describes overall, beyond this receptor: How much clinical and demographic metadata was included differed by source and by participant, and the metadata was provided uncurated.

For this clone: Its antigen is unknown. No much larger clone exists at a distance of one base, and base qualities are not known.

The CDR3 contains 15 residues, cysteine and phenylalanine counted. Of the read, only the CDR3 DNA is kept; its 45 bases are in frame from base 1. Trimming leaves V shorter by 7 bases and J shorter by 2 bases, with the junction holding 9 bases beyond the gene matches. From the germline V gene (reference sequence), CDR1 is LNHDA and CDR2 is SQIVND. In the prospective study, participants were roughly 18 to 95 years old, resided in 25 or so geographic areas of the United States, and were enrolled through a virtual design. In the prospective study, cohorts were assigned on the basis of participant-reported clinical history obtained from a screening survey and a study questionnaire. Recovered participants in ImmuneRACE Cohort 3 were defined by two consecutive negative NP/OP PCR tests, clearance by a healthcare professional, or resolution of symptoms. Each participant in the prospective study had whole blood, serum and a nasopharyngeal or oropharyngeal swab collected by mobile phlebotomists. Over an approximately 2-month period, participants in the prospective study had the option of providing additional blood draws and questionnaires. Before DNA extraction, blood samples from the prospective study were shipped at room temperature or frozen.

TCRbeta CDR3 regions were amplified from genomic DNA by means of the immunoSEQ Assay, a bias-controlled multiplex PCR. The published analysis was carried out like this. Within the assay, amplification of reference gene primers was used to estimate how many nucleated cells each sample contained. To quantify the absolute abundance of each unique TCRbeta CDR3 rearrangement, sequence reads were collapsed and filtered. Productive Simpson clonality was computed per sample as the square root of Simpson's diversity index over productive rearrangements. This immuneACCESS table, as held by TCRdb, lists in-frame sequences with V and J called but not all clones. Of the missing ones, under half trace to an unresolved V gene in checked studies; the others have no known cause. V, J and clone size are those of that table, while D and trimming were read from the DNA. This sample holds 150,000 to 200,000 clones; about nine tenths were observed only once. Approximately 9% of the sample belongs to the ten largest clones.

Sample: PBMCs or T cells enriched from blood (not recorded which). The chain is assembled from TRBV19 and TRBJ2-3, and 7 junction bases match TRBD2. This receptor was identified in a woman between 18 and 30 years old who had recovered from COVID-19. In nucleotides, the sequence is TGTGCCAGTACCCCTAGCCGGGACTACACAGATACGCAGTATTTT. Translated, this is CASTPSRDYTDTQYF.